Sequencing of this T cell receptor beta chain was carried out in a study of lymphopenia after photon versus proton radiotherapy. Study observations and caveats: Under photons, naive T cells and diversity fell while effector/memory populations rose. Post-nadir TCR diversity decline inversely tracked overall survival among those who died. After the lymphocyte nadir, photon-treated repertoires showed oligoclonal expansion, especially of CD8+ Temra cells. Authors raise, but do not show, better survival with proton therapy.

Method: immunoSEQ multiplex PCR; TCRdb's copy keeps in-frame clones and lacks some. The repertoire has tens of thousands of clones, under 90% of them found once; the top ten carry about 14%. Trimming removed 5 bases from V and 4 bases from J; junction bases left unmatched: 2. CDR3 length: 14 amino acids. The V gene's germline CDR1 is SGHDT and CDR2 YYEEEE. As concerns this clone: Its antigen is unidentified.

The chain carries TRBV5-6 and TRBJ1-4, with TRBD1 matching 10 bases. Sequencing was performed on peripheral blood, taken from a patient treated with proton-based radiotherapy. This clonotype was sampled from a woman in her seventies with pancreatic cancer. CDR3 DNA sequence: TGTGCCAGCAGAAGGACAGGGGGTAATGAAAAACTGTTTTTT. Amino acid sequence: CASRRTGGNEKLFF.